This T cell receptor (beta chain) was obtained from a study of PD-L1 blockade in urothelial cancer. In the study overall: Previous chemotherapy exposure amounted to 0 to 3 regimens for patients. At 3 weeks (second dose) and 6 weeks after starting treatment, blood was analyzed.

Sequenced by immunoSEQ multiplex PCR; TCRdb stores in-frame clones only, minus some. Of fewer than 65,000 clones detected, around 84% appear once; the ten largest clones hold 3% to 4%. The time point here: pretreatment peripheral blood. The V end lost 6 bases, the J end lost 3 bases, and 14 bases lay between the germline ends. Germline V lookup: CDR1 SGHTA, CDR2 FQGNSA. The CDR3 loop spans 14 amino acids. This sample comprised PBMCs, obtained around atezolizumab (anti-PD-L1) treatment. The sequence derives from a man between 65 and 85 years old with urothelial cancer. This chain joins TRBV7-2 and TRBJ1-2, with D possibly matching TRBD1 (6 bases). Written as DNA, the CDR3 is TGTGCCAGCAGACCTGGGACACCCGACTATGGCTACACCTTC. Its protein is CASRPGTPDYGYTF.